Included here is one TCR beta chain sequence, with context. Its cognate antigen is unknown. Germline values: CDR1 DFQATT, CDR2 SNEGSKA (reference sequence). This CDR3 contains 13 residues. V was clipped by 4 bases and J by 4 bases, with 10 bases between them. These data originate in a study of CD8 T cells in ankylosing spondylitis. Study findings and constraints: For ankylosing spondylitis blood, a TCR beta motif of seven to nine highly homologous variants appeared characteristic.

TCRdb reprocessed the 5' RACE reads with MiXCR, giving one entry per CDR3 protein. The data hold 750,000 to 850,000 distinct CDR3 sequences, with 10% to 15% observed a single time. The clonotype comes from a male donor with ankylosing spondylitis. The sequenced sample consisted of blood, either unsorted or a sorted T cell fraction (not recorded which). The genes are TRBV20-1 and TRBJ1-4, with a weak D call TRBD1 (5 bases). CDR3 protein: CSATQGLNEKLFF. CDR3 nucleotide sequence: TGCAGTGCTACCCAGGGACTTAATGAAAAACTGTTTTTT.